This entry lists 2 T cell receptor beta chains sequenced from one sample in a study of T cells in Graves' hyperthyroidism and ophthalmopathy. Using RNA transcripts as the source, TCR beta CDR3 regions were amplified. HTBI primers were used for first-round RT-PCR of the TCR CDR3. Using its own MiXCR run on the multiplex PCR reads, TCRdb lists one record per CDR3 protein. The sample records about 740,000 distinct CDR3 sequences, 11% to 15% being singletons. The sample consisted of blood. These receptors all stem from a young woman with Graves' hyperthyroidism.

This clonotype came up many times. The chain couples TRBV6-2 or TRBV6-3 to TRBJ2-7; 10 nucleotides agree with TRBD2. Germline V CDR1 and CDR2: MNHEY, SVGEGT. The CDR3 length is 16 residues. J gave up 3 bases and V 5 bases, and 10 bases lay outside the gene matches. CDR3 region: CASSPLRLAGDYEQYF. For the CDR3, the DNA is TGTGCCAGCAGTCCGCTCCGACTAGCGGGTGACTACGAGCAGTACTTC.

This clonotype has ten or more counts. The rearrangement uses TRBV9 and TRBJ2-5, with unresolved D. V was shortened by 2 bases and J by 1 base, with 6 bases between the two germline ends. The CDR3 is 13 amino acids. Per the germline V gene, CDR1 is SGDLS and CDR2 is YYNGEE. CDR3 nucleotide sequence: TGTGCCAGCAGCGTCCACAGCCAAGAGACCCAGTACTTC. It yields the protein CASSVHSQETQYF. Using reference TRBV9 and TRBJ2-5 for the parts outside the CDR3, the full variable domain is DSGVTQTPKHLITATGQRVTLRCSPRSGDLSVYWYQQSLDQGLQFLIQYYNGEERAKGNILERFSAQQFPDLHSELNLSSLELGDSALYFCASSVHSQETQYFGPGTRLLVL.